The TCR beta chain described here comes from a study of blood T cell repertoires in COVID-19. Per the authors' pipeline: Amplification of reference gene primers provided the estimated nucleated cell counts. The data were produced by immunoSEQ multiplex PCR, yet TCRdb's version contains in-frame clones alone and is incomplete. D and trimming come from the DNA, and the V and J calls and clone size come from that table. The sample has about 160,000 clones; roughly 85% are singletons. The CDR3 is 14 residues long. CDR1 is SNHLY, CDR2 FYNNEI, per germline. With 5 bases removed from V and 6 bases from J, the gap between germline ends came to 15 bases. This clone was seen only a few times.

The receptor's source is a woman aged 80 or over with active or convalescent COVID-19. The chain carries TRBV2 and TRBJ2-3; a possible D gene is TRBD2 (6 bases). The sample was peripheral blood. The CDR3 DNA is TGTGCCAGCAGTTTAGTCCCCGGAGGGGATACGCAGTATTTT. Translating gives CASSLVPGGDTQYF.